The rows below give T cell receptor beta chains drawn from one sample of a study of blood T cells in healthy people across ages. In TCRdb, the 5' RACE reads were re-called with MiXCR into one record per CDR3 protein. The sample has about a million distinct CDR3 sequences; just over 50% are singletons. The sample was blood. These TCRs come from a woman aged 55-75 years in good health. Both conserved end residues are part of each CDR3. D genes are given only for firm matches. Rows may omit the clone size; those that give it use once, few, many or a size class.

d_gene | j_gene | abundance | v_gene | CDR3aa | CDR3nt
NA | TRBJ1-2 | NA | TRBV20-1 | CSARDPRGRWDGYTF | TGCAGTGCTAGAGATCCCAGGGGCCGGTGGGATGGCTACACCTTC
NA | TRBJ2-6 | few | TRBV2 | CASSDSVGANVLTF | TGTGCCAGCAGTGATTCTGTCGGGGCCAACGTCCTGACTTTC
NA | TRBJ2-3 | few | TRBV4-3 | CASSQEAGPTDTQYF | TGCGCCAGCAGCCAAGAAGCAGGACCTACAGATACGCAGTATTTT
TRBD2 | TRBJ2-7 | NA | TRBV7-8 | CASRLGLPTYEQYF | TGTGCCAGCAGGTTGGGACTACCTACCTACGAGCAGTACTTC
NA | TRBJ2-3 | once | TRBV5-1 | CASKTVSTTDTQYF | TGCGCCAGCAAGACCGTCTCGACCACAGATACGCAGTATTTT
NA | TRBJ2-5 | few | TRBV7-2 | CASSLTGLGETQYF | TGTGCCAGCAGCTTAACAGGTCTTGGAGAGACCCAGTACTTC
NA | TRBJ1-2 | NA | TRBV5-1 | CASSSHTQGFGYTF | TGCGCCAGCAGCTCACATACACAGGGTTTCGGCTACACCTTC
NA | TRBJ2-3 | few | TRBV15 | CATSMALSTDTQYF | TGTGCCACCAGCATGGCGCTCAGCACAGATACGCAGTATTTT
TRBD1 | TRBJ1-6 | few | TRBV4-3 | CASSPMPTGDENSPLHF | TGCGCCAGCAGCCCGATGCCGACAGGGGACGAGAATTCACCCCTCCACTTT
TRBD1 | TRBJ1-4 | few | TRBV7-9 | CASSLALRTGVLFF | TGTGCCAGCAGCTTAGCCTTACGGACAGGGGTACTGTTTTTT
NA | TRBJ2-3 | NA | TRBV7-8 | CASSLVLPGLITDTQYF | TGTGCCAGCAGCTTAGTCCTCCCGGGACTCATCACAGATACGCAGTATTTT
NA | TRBJ2-7 | NA | TRBV3-1 | CASSETRSVYEQYF | TGTGCCAGCAGCGAGACTAGGTCGGTATACGAGCAGTACTTC
NA | TRBJ1-5 | few | TRBV20-1 | CSARAGDKLNQPQHF | TGCAGTGCTAGAGCAGGCGACAAACTCAATCAGCCCCAGCATTTT
TRBD1 | TRBJ1-4 | once | TRBV6-5 | CASRSQGAISEKLFF | TGTGCCAGCAGATCCCAGGGGGCGATAAGTGAAAAACTGTTTTTT
NA | TRBJ2-1 | once | TRBV6-6 | CASSYSPGSYNEQFF | TGTGCCAGCAGTTACTCGCCAGGGTCCTACAATGAGCAGTTCTTC
NA | TRBJ1-4 | few | TRBV12-3/TRBV12-4 | CASSLTEKLFF | TGTGCCAGCAGCCTTACGGAAAAACTGTTTTTT
NA | TRBJ2-1 | NA | TRBV14 | CASSPWGRNEQFF | TGTGCCAGCAGCCCGTGGGGGAGAAATGAGCAGTTCTTC
NA | TRBJ1-6 | NA | TRBV5-8 | CASSVRGIGSPLHF | TGTGCCAGCAGCGTGCGGGGAATAGGCTCACCCCTCCACTTT
TRBD2 | TRBJ2-7 | NA | TRBV10-3 | CAISPREAGATNEQYF | TGTGCCATCAGCCCCAGAGAGGCGGGAGCCACCAACGAGCAGTACTTC
TRBD1 | TRBJ2-3 | NA | TRBV29-1 | CSAGQGEDTQYF | TGCAGCGCCGGACAGGGGGAAGATACGCAGTATTTT
NA | TRBJ1-2 | NA | TRBV5-6 | CASSATPPGYTF | TGTGCCAGCAGCGCGACACCCCCTGGCTACACCTTC